The 13 T cell receptor beta chains listed next were all sequenced from one sample in a study of T cells in Graves' hyperthyroidism and ophthalmopathy. TCR beta CDR3 sequences were amplified from RNA transcripts. TCR CDR3 underwent first-round RT-PCR with the HTBI primer set. TCRdb redid the calling of the multiplex PCR reads with MiXCR, one entry per CDR3 protein. The profile shows over 200,000 distinct CDR3 sequences, approximately 15% of them singletons. The specimen was blood. The source is a middle-aged woman with Graves' hyperthyroidism that later progressed to Graves' ophthalmopathy.

This clonotype was counted at least ten times. This chain connects TRBV28 to TRBJ1-4; D gene unclear. With 7 bases removed from V and 0 bases from J, the gap between germline ends came to 15 bases. The CDR3 length is 16 residues. Germline V gene data show CDR1 as MDHEN and CDR2 as SYDVKM. CDR3 amino acids: CASNGQADATNEKLFF. The CDR3 nucleotides are TGTGCCAGCAACGGGCAGGCCGATGCAACTAATGAAAAACTGTTTTTT.

This clonotype was counted only a few times. The CDR3 DNA is TGTGCCAGCAGCGTAGTGGCTGGGGCCAACGTCCTGACTTTC. It specifies CASSVVAGANVLTF. The chain couples TRBV9 to TRBJ2-6; D call uncertain. Trimming left V 0 bases short and J 2 bases short, with 3 bases between. This CDR3 spans 14 amino acids. The germline gives CDR1 SGDLS, CDR2 YYNGEE.

The chain is built from TRBV19 and TRBJ2-6; perhaps D is TRBD1 or TRBD2 (5 bases each). The CDR3 is made up of 18 amino acids. Trimming left V 1 base short and J 2 bases short, with 15 bases between. The germline gives CDR1 LNHDA, CDR2 SQIVND (reference sequence). The CDR3 bases are TGTGCCAGTAGTATAGGGGACCACCGACAGACTGGGGCCAACGTCCTGACTTTC. It translates to CASSIGDHRQTGANVLTF.

This clonotype was found a few times. The chain links TRBV7-9 to TRBJ2-7; D unclear. CDR1 SEHNR and CDR2 FQNEAQ come from the germline V gene (reference sequence). The V and J ends lost 5 bases and 5 bases respectively, with 7 bases between them. The CDR3 runs to 11 residues. As DNA, the CDR3 is TGTGCCAGCAGCCCGGCCCACGAGCAGTACTTC. The encoded protein is CASSPAHEQYF.

The chain combines TRBV7-9 with TRBJ1-4; the match to TRBD1 covers 9 bases. Germline V gives CDR1 SEHNR, CDR2 FQNEAQ (reference sequence). There are 16 residues in the CDR3. V dropped 4 bases and J dropped 8; count of bases not matched to a gene: 11. The CDR3 is CASSSGQGSKGEKLFF. The CDR3 nucleotides read TGTGCCAGCAGCTCGGGACAGGGATCTAAAGGGGAAAAACTGTTTTTT.

This clonotype was seen ten or more times. V and J are TRBV9 and TRBJ2-5, with TRBD2 as a possible D gene (6 bases). The V gene lost 3 bases and the J gene lost 5 bases, with 17 bases spanning the gap. The CDR3 extends over 15 amino acids. Germline V gene lookup returns CDR1 SGDLS and CDR2 YYNGEE. The CDR3 sequence is CASSADGVRGETQYF. DNA for the CDR3: TGTGCCAGCAGCGCCGATGGGGTTCGGGGGGAGACCCAGTACTTC. Using reference TRBV9 and TRBJ2-5 for the parts outside the CDR3, the full variable domain is DSGVTQTPKHLITATGQRVTLRCSPRSGDLSVYWYQQSLDQGLQFLIQYYNGEERAKGNILERFSAQQFPDLHSELNLSSLELGDSALYFCASSADGVRGETQYFGPGTRLLVL.

This clonotype was counted ten times or more. The chain is built from TRBV10-3 and TRBJ2-7; D perhaps matches TRBD2 (5 bases). The CDR3 length is 14 residues. The V gene's germline CDR1 is ENHRY and CDR2 SYGVKD. Trimming stripped 4 bases from V and 4 bases from J, with 14 bases between. CDR3 protein: CAISAEGSAYEQYF. The CDR3 DNA follows: TGTGCCATCAGTGCGGAAGGGAGTGCGTACGAGCAGTACTTC.

This clonotype was seen at least ten times. The chain uses TRBV20-1 and TRBJ2-3; TRBD2 aligns across 8 bases. CDR3 length: 14 residues. V trimming: 3 bases; J trimming: 4 bases; junction bases outside the gene matches: 6. The germline V gene encodes CDR1 DFQATT and CDR2 SNEGSKA (reference sequence). CDR3 DNA sequence: TGCAGTGCTAGTTCCCCCGGGAGGGCAGATACGCAGTATTTT. Translated, it gives CSASSPGRADTQYF.

The rearrangement joins TRBV28 to TRBJ1-2; 12 bases are shared with TRBD1. This CDR3 has 14 residues. The V segment lost 5 bases and the J segment 6 bases; nucleotides outside the gene matches: 4. The germline V gene has CDR1 MDHEN and CDR2 SYDVKM. The DNA for the CDR3 is TGTGCCAGCAGTGGGGGACAGGGGGCCAATGGCTACACCTTC. Amino acids: CASSGGQGANGYTF.

The rearrangement links TRBV28 to TRBJ2-2, with no clear D. The germline V and J ends were trimmed by 5 bases and 4 bases, with 14 bases remaining between them. The CDR3 extends over 15 amino acids. The germline gives CDR1 MDHEN, CDR2 SYDVKM. CDR3 protein: CASSPILYSTGELFF. Written as DNA, the CDR3 is TGTGCCAGCAGTCCCATTTTATATAGCACCGGGGAGCTGTTTTTT.

The chain employs TRBV7-3 and TRBJ1-1; a possible D gene is TRBD1 (5 bases). CDR3 length: 13 residues. Looked up from germline, CDR1 is SGHTA and CDR2 is FQGTGA. Trimming took off 5 bases at V and 4 bases at J, with 11 bases between the two ends. CDR3 DNA: TGTGCCAGCAGCGCCAGGGCGGGCACTGAAGCTTTCTTT. Its protein product is CASSARAGTEAFF.

The V gene is TRBV2, the J gene TRBJ1-2; D remains ambiguous. This CDR3 contains 13 residues. Trimming took off 6 bases at V and 0 bases at J, with 8 bases between the two ends. Germline V gene lookup returns CDR1 SNHLY and CDR2 FYNNEI. The CDR3 protein is CASRRYTNYGYTF. The CDR3 nucleotides read TGTGCCAGCAGGAGGTATACTAACTATGGCTACACCTTC.

This clonotype showed up many times. The chain has TRBV6-1 and TRBJ2-5; no reliable D call. The CDR3 extends over 15 amino acids. Germline values: CDR1 MNHNS, CDR2 SASEGT. Trimming stripped 6 bases from V and 5 bases from J, with 19 bases between. DNA of the CDR3: TGTGCCAGCAGGCTACGAGCTAGTTATTTGGAGACCCAGTACTTC. Amino acids: CASRLRASYLETQYF.